This record covers a single T cell receptor (beta chain). Its specificity is unknown. The CDR3 is made up of 12 amino acids. Germline lookup yields CDR1 GTSNPN and CDR2 SVGIG (reference sequence). The germline V and J ends were trimmed by 1 base and 7 bases, with 10 bases remaining between them. This entry belongs to a study of T cell clonotyping in hematopoietic cell transplantation. Overall study results and limits: Few recipient clonotypes overlapped donors; over 95% were de novo at given depth.

Here immunoSEQ multiplex PCR was the method, and the copy in TCRdb shows in-frame clones only, minus some. Counted here are over 10,000 clones, approximately 51% occurring once; the ten biggest clones make up roughly 11%. The sample taken for sequencing was peripheral blood mononuclear cells. The J gene is TRBJ1-1, the V gene TRBV30; no clear D gene. The receptor was derived from a man aged 50 or older in good health. Some clones in this sample may be carry-over from other donors' samples. The CDR3 loop reads CAWSEGWGEAFF. CDR3 coding DNA: TGTGCCTGGAGTGAGGGATGGGGTGAAGCTTTCTTT.